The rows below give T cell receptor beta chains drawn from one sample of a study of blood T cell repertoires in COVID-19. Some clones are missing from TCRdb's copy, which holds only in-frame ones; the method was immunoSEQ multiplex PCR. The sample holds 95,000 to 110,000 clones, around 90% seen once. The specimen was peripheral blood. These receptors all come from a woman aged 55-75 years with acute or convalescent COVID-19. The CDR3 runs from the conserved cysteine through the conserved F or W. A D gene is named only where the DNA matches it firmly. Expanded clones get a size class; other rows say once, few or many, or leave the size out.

TGTGCCAGCAGCCTTTCCGGCGGGACGCCACGCTACGAGCAGTACTTC | CASSLSGGTPRYEQYF | . | TRBV7-8 | . | TRBJ2-7
TGTGCCAGCAGAACAGGAGGTGGCGGGGCGGATACGCAGTATTTT | CASRTGGGGADTQYF | . | TRBV6-5 | . | TRBJ2-3
TGTGCCAGCAGCAACGAGCCTAATCAGCCCCAGCATTTT | CASSNEPNQPQHF | . | TRBV9 | . | TRBJ1-5
TGTGCCAGCAGCACCGGGACAGGAAATTTTAATGAGCAGTTCTTC | CASSTGTGNFNEQFF | TRBD1 | TRBV28 | . | TRBJ2-1
TGTGCCAGCCACCAAGCAGGGTGGACCGGGGAGCTGTTTTTT | CASHQAGWTGELFF | . | TRBV6-5 | . | TRBJ2-2
TGTGCCAGCAGACTAAACACCGGGGAGCTGTTTTTT | CASRLNTGELFF | . | TRBV12-3/TRBV12-4 | . | TRBJ2-2
TGTGCCACCAGCAGCGGGACTAGCGGGAGGCTGAACACCGGGGAGCTGTTTTTT | CATSSGTSGRLNTGELFF | TRBD2 | TRBV15 | . | TRBJ2-2
TGTGCCAGCAGCGTTCTACTACAGGGGACAGCTGAAGCTTTCTTT | CASSVLLQGTAEAFF | TRBD1 | TRBV9 | . | TRBJ1-1
TGCGCCAGCAGTATGACACTCGGGGAGCTGTTTTTT | CASSMTLGELFF | . | TRBV10-2 | . | TRBJ2-2
TGCGCCAGCAGCCCGTCGACAGACACTGAAGCTTTCTTT | CASSPSTDTEAFF | . | TRBV5-1 | once | TRBJ1-1
TGCAGCGTGGGAGGTCAAAGGGGGGGTTATGGCTACACCTTC | CSVGGQRGGYGYTF | . | TRBV29-1 | . | TRBJ1-2
TGTGCCAGCAGACAGACGACTAGCGGGACTCACAGTGAGCAGTTCTTC | CASRQTTSGTHSEQFF | TRBD2 | TRBV3-1/TRBV3-2 | . | TRBJ2-1
TGTGCCAGCTCAGCGGGAGGGCCTTACGAGCAGTACTTC | CASSAGGPYEQYF | TRBD2 | TRBV6-5 | . | TRBJ2-7
TGCGCCAGCAGCTTGGAGACAGGGGGCCTAGTCTCTGGAAACACCATATATTTT | CASSLETGGLVSGNTIYF | TRBD1 | TRBV5-1 | . | TRBJ1-3
TGTGCCACCAGTGATTTGTGGACTAATGAGCAGTTCTTC | CATSDLWTNEQFF | . | TRBV24-1 | . | TRBJ2-1
TGCAGCGTTATGGACACGGTGAGCAGTCAGCCCCAGCATTTT | CSVMDTVSSQPQHF | . | TRBV29-1 | . | TRBJ1-5
TGTGCTAGTGGTTCCCCCAGCGGGATCGGACGCGATGAGCAGTTCTTC | CASGSPSGIGRDEQFF | TRBD2 | TRBV12-5 | . | TRBJ2-1
TGTGCTAGTGGGGATACAGGGAGCTACACCTTC | CASGDTGSYTF | . | TRBV12-5 | . | TRBJ1-2
TGCGCCAGCAGCTTGGGGACGACAGGTAGGAGCACTGAAGCTTTCTTT | CASSLGTTGRSTEAFF | . | TRBV5-1 | few | TRBJ1-1
TGTGCCTGGAGTGTATGGGGGGGAGCTAGCAATCAGCCCCAGCATTTT | CAWSVWGGASNQPQHF | . | TRBV30 | . | TRBJ1-5
TGTGCCAGCAGTCCTCGGGTAGCAACTGAAGCTTTCTTT | CASSPRVATEAFF | . | TRBV3-1/TRBV3-2 | few | TRBJ1-1
TGTGCCAGCAGCTCCCAGGGACTATCCAATGAGCAGTTCTTC | CASSSQGLSNEQFF | TRBD2 | TRBV7-6 | . | TRBJ2-1
TGTGCCAGCAGTCGCGGACTAGCGGGAGGGAGCACAGATACGCAGTATTTT | CASSRGLAGGSTDTQYF | TRBD2 | TRBV3-1/TRBV3-2 | . | TRBJ2-3
TGTGCCACCAGCAGAGACCTAGGGGGTAGTCACGACTATGGCTACACCTTC | CATSRDLGGSHDYGYTF | . | TRBV15 | . | TRBJ1-2
TGTGCCAGCAGTTTGCCAGCTGGGAGGGCGATGAACACTGAAGCTTTCTTT | CASSLPAGRAMNTEAFF | . | TRBV28 | . | TRBJ1-1
TGCGCCAGCGCTCGAGGTAACTATGGCTACACCTTC | CASARGNYGYTF | . | TRBV5-1 | . | TRBJ1-2
TGTGCCAGCAGCTCCTTACTAGCGGGAGGGCGGGAAGAGACCCAGTACTTC | CASSSLLAGGREETQYF | TRBD2 | TRBV7-6 | . | TRBJ2-5
TGTGCCAGCTCACCGCCGGGACAGAACTACGAGCAGTACTTC | CASSPPGQNYEQYF | TRBD1 | TRBV18 | . | TRBJ2-7
TGCGCCAGCAGCTTGGGGGAGGGCCTTTACAATGAGCAGTTCTTC | CASSLGEGLYNEQFF | TRBD2 | TRBV5-1 | . | TRBJ2-1
TGTGCCAGCTCACCCTTACAGGGTTTGGAAAACACCATATATTTT | CASSPLQGLENTIYF | . | TRBV18 | . | TRBJ1-3
TGTGCTAGGGTGCTGGAGGGTGATGAAAAACTGTTTTTT | CARVLEGDEKLFF | . | TRBV12-5 | . | TRBJ1-4
TGTGCCAGCAACTTGGGGGGTACGTATGAGCAGTTCTTC | CASNLGGTYEQFF | . | TRBV11-2 | . | TRBJ2-1
TGTGCCAGCAGTTTACCACAGAATAACTATGGCTACACCTTC | CASSLPQNNYGYTF | . | TRBV28 | . | TRBJ1-2
TGTGCCAGCAGCCAACTAGCGGAGCCTTACAATGAGCAGTTCTTC | CASSQLAEPYNEQFF | TRBD2 | TRBV7-9 | . | TRBJ2-1
TGTGCCAGCAGTCACCGGGACAGGGAAACGAGTCAGCCCCAGCATTTT | CASSHRDRETSQPQHF | TRBD1 | TRBV28 | . | TRBJ1-5
TGTGCCAGCAGTGGAAGGGGGCTGACTGAAGCTTTCTTT | CASSGRGLTEAFF | TRBD1 | TRBV3-1/TRBV3-2 | . | TRBJ1-1
TGTGCCAGCAGTGGATCTCCGGGACAGGGGGCTGACGAGCAGTACTTC | CASSGSPGQGADEQYF | TRBD1 | TRBV25-1 | . | TRBJ2-7
TGTGCCAGCAGCTCCAGGGAGGGGGGGGCAGTGGACTATGGCTACACCTTC | CASSSREGGAVDYGYTF | . | TRBV9 | once | TRBJ1-2
TGTGCCAGCAGCTTAGAGGGGACTAGGAATGGTGAGCAGTTCTTC | CASSLEGTRNGEQFF | TRBD2 | TRBV7-3 | . | TRBJ2-1
TGTGCCAGCAGCTTAAGTGACTTAGAGACCCAGTACTTC | CASSLSDLETQYF | . | TRBV11-2 | . | TRBJ2-5
TGTGCCAGCAGCCCCCGGACTAGCGGGAAATTTGAGACCCAGTACTTC | CASSPRTSGKFETQYF | TRBD2 | TRBV11-1 | . | TRBJ2-5
TGCGCCAGCAGCCAAGATAGGGCAGGGGTTGGTGGCTACACCTTC | CASSQDRAGVGGYTF | . | TRBV4-1 | . | TRBJ1-2
TGTGCCAGCGGAGGAGGATTAGCGGGAGTCGGCCAAGAGACCCAGTACTTC | CASGGGLAGVGQETQYF | TRBD2 | TRBV5-4 | . | TRBJ2-5
TGTGCCAGCAGCCAAGGCGGGGGGGTGAATGGCTACACCTTC | CASSQGGGVNGYTF | . | TRBV3-1/TRBV3-2 | . | TRBJ1-2
TGTGCCAGCAGCCAACTTGGGAGAGAAAAACTGTTTTTT | CASSQLGREKLFF | . | TRBV3-1/TRBV3-2 | . | TRBJ1-4
TGTGCCAGCAGTTTCCGCGGGGAGCTGTTTTTT | CASSFRGELFF | . | TRBV12-3/TRBV12-4 | . | TRBJ2-2
TGTGCCAGCAGCAGCCGGACACAGATATATGGCTACACCTTC | CASSSRTQIYGYTF | . | TRBV3-1/TRBV3-2 | . | TRBJ1-2
TGTGCCAGCAGACCCATAGCGGGAGCAACAGATACGCAGTATTTT | CASRPIAGATDTQYF | TRBD2 | TRBV2 | . | TRBJ2-3
TGTGCCAGCTCACCACGCCGACTAGCGGGAGTCAGGGGCTCCTACAATGAGCAGTTCTTC | CASSPRRLAGVRGSYNEQFF | TRBD2 | TRBV18 | . | TRBJ2-1
TGCGCCAGCAGCACGAGTAATTCACCCCTCCACTTT | CASSTSNSPLHF | . | TRBV5-1 | . | TRBJ1-6
TGTGCCACCAGAGGGACATCCTTTTTGGGGACTGAAGCTTTCTTT | CATRGTSFLGTEAFF | . | TRBV19 | . | TRBJ1-1
TGTGCCGGGACATGCACAGATACGCAGTATTTT | CAGTCTDTQYF | . | TRBV24-1 | . | TRBJ2-3